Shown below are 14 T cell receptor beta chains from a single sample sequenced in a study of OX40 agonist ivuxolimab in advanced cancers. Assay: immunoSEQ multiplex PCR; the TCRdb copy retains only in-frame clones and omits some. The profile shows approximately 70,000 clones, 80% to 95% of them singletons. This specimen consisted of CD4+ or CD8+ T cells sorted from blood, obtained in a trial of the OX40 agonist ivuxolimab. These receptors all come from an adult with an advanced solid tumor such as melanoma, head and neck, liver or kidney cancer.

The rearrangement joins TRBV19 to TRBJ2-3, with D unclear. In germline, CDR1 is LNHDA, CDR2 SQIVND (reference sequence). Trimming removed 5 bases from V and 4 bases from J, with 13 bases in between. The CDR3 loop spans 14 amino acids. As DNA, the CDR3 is TGTGCCAGTAGTGTCAACCTTAGGGCAGATACGCAGTATTTT. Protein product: CASSVNLRADTQYF. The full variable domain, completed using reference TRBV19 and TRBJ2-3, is DGGITQSPKYLFRKEGQNVTLSCEQNLNHDAMYWYRQDPGQGLRLIYYSQIVNDFQKGDIAEGYSVSREKKESFPLTVTSAQKNPTAFYLCASSVNLRADTQYFGPGTRLTVL.

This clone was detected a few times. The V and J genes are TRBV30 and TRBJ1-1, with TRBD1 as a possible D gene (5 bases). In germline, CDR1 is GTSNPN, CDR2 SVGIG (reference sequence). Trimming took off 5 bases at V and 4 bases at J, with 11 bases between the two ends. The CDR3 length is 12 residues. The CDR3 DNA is TGTGCCTGGGTGGGGCTTGGCACTGAAGCTTTCTTT. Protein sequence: CAWVGLGTEAFF.

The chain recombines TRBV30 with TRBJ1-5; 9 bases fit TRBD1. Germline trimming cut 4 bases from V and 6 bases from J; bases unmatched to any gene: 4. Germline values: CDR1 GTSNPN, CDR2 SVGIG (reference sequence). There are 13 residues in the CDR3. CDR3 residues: CAWKGQGGQPQHF. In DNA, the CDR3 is TGTGCCTGGAAGGGACAGGGAGGTCAGCCCCAGCATTTT. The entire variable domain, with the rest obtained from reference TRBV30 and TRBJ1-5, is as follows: SQTIHQWPATLVQPVGSPLSLECTVEGTSNPNLYWYRQAAGRGLQLLFYSVGIGQISSEVPQNLSASRPQDRQFILSSKKLLLSDSGFYLCAWKGQGGQPQHFGDGTRLSIL.

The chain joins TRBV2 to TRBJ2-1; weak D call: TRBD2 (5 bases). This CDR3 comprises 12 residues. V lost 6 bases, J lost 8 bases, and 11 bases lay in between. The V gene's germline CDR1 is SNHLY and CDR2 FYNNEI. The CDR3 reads CASRLFGDEQFF. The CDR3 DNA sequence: TGTGCCAGCAGACTATTCGGGGATGAGCAGTTCTTC.

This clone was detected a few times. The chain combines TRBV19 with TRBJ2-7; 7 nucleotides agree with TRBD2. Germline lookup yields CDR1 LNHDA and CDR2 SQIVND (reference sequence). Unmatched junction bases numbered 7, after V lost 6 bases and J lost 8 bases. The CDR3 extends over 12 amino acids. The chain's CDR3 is CASREGGEKQYF. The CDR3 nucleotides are TGTGCCAGTAGAGAGGGAGGGGAAAAGCAGTACTTC.

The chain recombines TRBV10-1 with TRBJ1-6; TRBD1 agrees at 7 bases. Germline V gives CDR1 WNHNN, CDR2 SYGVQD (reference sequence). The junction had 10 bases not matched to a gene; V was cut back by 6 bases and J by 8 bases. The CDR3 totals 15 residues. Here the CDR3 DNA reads TGCGCCAGCAGGAAAACCGGGACAGACCATTCACCCCTCCACTTT. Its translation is CASRKTGTDHSPLHF.

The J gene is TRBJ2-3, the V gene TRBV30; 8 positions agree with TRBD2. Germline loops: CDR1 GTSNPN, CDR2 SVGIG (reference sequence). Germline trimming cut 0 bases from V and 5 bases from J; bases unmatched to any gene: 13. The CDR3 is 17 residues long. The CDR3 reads CAWSVPFFGGAVDTQYF. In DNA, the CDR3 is TGTGCCTGGAGTGTACCCTTTTTCGGGGGGGCGGTAGATACGCAGTATTTT.

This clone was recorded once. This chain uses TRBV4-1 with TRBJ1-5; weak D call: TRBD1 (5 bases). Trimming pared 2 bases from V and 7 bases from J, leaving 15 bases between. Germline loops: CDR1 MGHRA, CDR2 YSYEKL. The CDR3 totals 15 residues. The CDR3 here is CASSQSWGGKQPQHF. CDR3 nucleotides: TGCGCCAGCAGCCAATCTTGGGGGGGAAAACAGCCCCAGCATTTT.

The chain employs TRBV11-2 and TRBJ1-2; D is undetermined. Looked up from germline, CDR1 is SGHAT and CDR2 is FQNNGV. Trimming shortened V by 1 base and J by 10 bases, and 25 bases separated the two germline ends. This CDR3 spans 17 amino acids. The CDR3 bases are TGTGCCAGCAGCTTAGCAGCCACCGGAGTCCTGGAGAAATTCTACACCTTC. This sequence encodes CASSLAATGVLEKFYTF.

CDR3 nucleotide sequence: TGTGCCAGCAGTTGGATAGCGGGAGGGTGGACCGGGGAGCTGTTTTTT. This sequence encodes CASSWIAGGWTGELFF. J is TRBJ2-2 and V is TRBV6-6; 11 bases align to TRBD2. Germline assignment: CDR1 MNHNY and CDR2 SVGAGI (reference sequence). The V gene end was trimmed by 4 bases and the J gene end by 5 bases; junction bases not matched to a gene: 6. The CDR3 has 16 amino acids.

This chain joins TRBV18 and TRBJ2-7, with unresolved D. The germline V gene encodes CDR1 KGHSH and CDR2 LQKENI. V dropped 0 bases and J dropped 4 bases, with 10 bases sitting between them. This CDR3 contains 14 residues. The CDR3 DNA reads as TGTGCCAGCTCACCACCTCATTTGATGTACGAGCAGTACTTC. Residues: CASSPPHLMYEQYF.

In nucleotides, the CDR3 is TGTGCCAGCAGCTTAGTTGGGGGAGGTGAAGCTTTCTTT. It encodes CASSLVGGGEAFF. The V gene is TRBV7-9, the J gene TRBJ1-1, with TRBD1 as a possible D gene (5 bases). Trimming shortened V by 1 base and J by 7 bases, and 10 bases separated the two germline ends. This CDR3 has 13 residues. From germline, CDR1 is SEHNR and CDR2 FQNEAQ (reference sequence). The whole variable domain, remainder taken from reference TRBV7-9 and TRBJ1-1, is DTGVSQNPRHKITKRGQNVTFRCDPISEHNRLYWYRQTLGQGPEFLTYFQNEAQLEKSRLLSDRFSAERPKGSFSTLEIQRTEQGDSAMYLCASSLVGGGEAFFGQGTRLTVV.

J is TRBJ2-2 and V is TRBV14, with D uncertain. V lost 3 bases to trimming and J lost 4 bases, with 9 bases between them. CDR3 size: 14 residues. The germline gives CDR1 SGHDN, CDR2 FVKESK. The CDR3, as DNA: TGTGCCAGCAGCCATAACAGATTCACCGGGGAGCTGTTTTTT. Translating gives CASSHNRFTGELFF.

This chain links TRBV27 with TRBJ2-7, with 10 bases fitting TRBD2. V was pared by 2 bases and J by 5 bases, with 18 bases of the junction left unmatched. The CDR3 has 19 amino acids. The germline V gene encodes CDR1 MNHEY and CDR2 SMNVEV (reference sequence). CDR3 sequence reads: CASSLIGIVSSGSVDEQYF. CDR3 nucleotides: TGTGCCAGCAGTTTAATCGGCATCGTCTCTAGCGGGAGCGTAGACGAGCAGTACTTC.